One sample yielded the 23 T cell receptor beta chains listed below, sequenced in a study of CD8+ T cells in alopecia areata. After isolation, RNA underwent reverse transcription to generate cDNA as the sequencing template. Profiling relied on immunoSEQ multiplex PCR, and the TCRdb table lists in-frame clones only, not all of them. This sample carries approximately 140,000 clones, 82% of them seen once, and the ten largest clones take around 25%. Described treatment: oral pan-JAK inhibitor, 5-10 mg twice daily. Source: CD8+ T cells sorted from blood, taken at week 4, from a patient treated with tofacitinib. The source is a human donor with alopecia areata.

This clone has ten or more counts. The V call is TRBV27, the J call TRBJ1-1, with 7 nucleotides matching TRBD1. The CDR3 contains 13 residues. CDR1 and CDR2 from the germline V gene are MNHEY and SMNVEV (reference sequence). V lost 5 bases and J lost 7; bases outside the gene matches: 7. The CDR3 here is CASSVTGAREAFF. CDR3 bases: TGTGCCAGCAGTGTCACAGGGGCACGTGAAGCTTTCTTT.

The chain has TRBV6-5 and TRBJ2-5; 7 bases fit TRBD1. The CDR3 contains 14 residues. Germline lookup yields CDR1 MNHEY and CDR2 SVGAGI. J was trimmed by 5 bases and V by 4 bases; bases with no gene match: 7. The CDR3 sequence: CASSSRQGPETQYF. The CDR3 coding sequence is TGTGCCAGCAGTTCACGACAGGGTCCGGAGACCCAGTACTTC.

V is TRBV27 and J is TRBJ2-1, with D uncertain. CDR3 length: 20 amino acids. V lost 5 bases to trimming and J lost 0 bases, with 26 bases between them. Germline V CDR1 and CDR2: MNHEY, SMNVEV (reference sequence). CDR3 protein: CASSPNFGSVAYSSYNEQFF. The CDR3, as DNA: TGTGCCAGCAGTCCGAATTTTGGTTCTGTGGCCTACAGCTCCTACAATGAGCAGTTCTTC.

The rearrangement uses TRBV4-1 and TRBJ2-7, with D tentatively TRBD1 or TRBD2 (6 bases each). V was shortened by 3 bases and J by 7 bases, with 16 bases between the two germline ends. Per the germline V gene, CDR1 is MGHRA and CDR2 is YSYEKL. The CDR3 is made up of 14 amino acids. CDR3 nucleotide sequence: TGCGCCAGCAGCCAGGGACTGGGGGCCATGGAGCAGTACTTC. This translates into CASSQGLGAMEQYF.

The chain combines TRBV29-1 with TRBJ1-2, with D hard to call. The V end lost 6 bases, the J end lost 5 bases, and 25 bases lay between the germline ends. The CDR3 contains 16 residues. The germline gives CDR1 SQVTM, CDR2 ANQGSEA. CDR3: CSVLYPLDLAAYGYTF. CDR3 coding DNA: TGCAGCGTGCTCTACCCCCTTGACCTAGCAGCTTATGGCTACACCTTC.

A remark on this clone: Other DNA sequences in the same sample also yield this CDR3. J is TRBJ2-7 and V is TRBV7-9, with D perhaps TRBD2 (6 bases). The CDR3 extends over 13 amino acids. Germline V CDR1 and CDR2: SEHNR, FQNEAQ (reference sequence). Trimming cost V 3 bases and J 2 bases, with 8 bases left between them. The CDR3 DNA reads TGTGCCAGCAGCTTCGGGGGAGCCTACGAGCAGTACTTC. Its translation is CASSFGGAYEQYF.

This clone was found once. V gene TRBV29-1 combines with J gene TRBJ2-7, with D perhaps matching TRBD2 (6 bases). Germline values: CDR1 SQVTM, CDR2 ANQGSEA. The CDR3 is 11 residues long. Trimming left V 6 bases short and J 4 bases short, with 10 bases between. As DNA, the CDR3 is TGCAGCGTCGCGGGGACTTACGAGCAGTACTTC. Translation gives CSVAGTYEQYF.

This sequence joins TRBV6-5 and TRBJ2-7; either TRBD1 or TRBD2 may supply D (5 bases each). The V gene's germline CDR1 is MNHEY and CDR2 SVGAGI. The CDR3 loop spans 12 amino acids. Trimming pared 0 bases from V and 6 bases from J, leaving 6 bases between. The CDR3 protein is CASSYSGGEQYF. DNA of the CDR3: TGTGCCAGCAGTTACTCTGGGGGCGAGCAGTACTTC.

The genes are TRBV7-2 and TRBJ1-4; D is uncertain. Germline CDR1 and CDR2: SGHTA and FQGNSA. V was cut by 1 base and J by 0 bases, with 6 bases left in between. This CDR3 is 15 amino acids long. The CDR3 spells CASSLVPATNEKLFF. The DNA for the CDR3 is TGTGCCAGCAGCTTAGTTCCGGCAACTAATGAAAAACTGTTTTTT.

This clone has more than one count but fewer than ten. The genes are TRBV27 and TRBJ2-3; 7 bases are shared with TRBD2. The CDR3 spans 18 residues. Germline V gene data show CDR1 as MNHEY and CDR2 as SMNVEV (reference sequence). The V and J ends lost 1 base and 4 bases, in that order; junction bases with no gene match: 14. CDR3 DNA sequence: TGTGCCAGCAGTTTATTGGAACGTCTAGCGGCGGTCCCAGATACGCAGTATTTT. This sequence encodes CASSLLERLAAVPDTQYF.

The gene calls are TRBV5-1 and TRBJ2-7; no clear D. The CDR3 has 13 amino acids. Germline CDR1 SGHRS, CDR2 YFSETQ. The V end lost 7 bases, the J end lost 2 bases, and 13 bases lay between the germline ends. CDR3 bases: TGCGCCAGCCCACCCAGCTTACCCTACGAGCAGTACTTC. It specifies CASPPSLPYEQYF.

The chain carries TRBV4-3 and TRBJ2-7, with 8 bases lining up with TRBD2. Trimming took 0 bases from V and 3 from J; bases not matched to a gene: 1. This CDR3 has 14 residues. Germline V CDR1 and CDR2: LGHNA, YSLEER. CDR3 bases: TGCGCCAGCAGCCAAGAGCGGGGGGACTACGAGCAGTACTTC. Protein: CASSQERGDYEQYF.

This clone was found a few times. The chain joins TRBV7-9 to TRBJ1-2; D not certain. Trimming took off 5 bases at V and 8 bases at J, with 12 bases between the two ends. This CDR3 is built from 12 residues. Looked up from germline, CDR1 is SEHNR and CDR2 is FQNEAQ (reference sequence). In DNA form, the CDR3 reads TGTGCCAGCAGCCCGCTTTTTATAGGCTACACCTTC. Translating gives CASSPLFIGYTF.

The genes are TRBV5-1 and TRBJ2-7; TRBD1 aligns across 11 bases. J was trimmed by 3 bases and V by 5 bases; bases with no gene match: 4. CDR3 length equals 14 residues. CDR1 is SGHRS and CDR2 is YFSETQ in the germline V gene. Written as DNA, the CDR3 is TGCGCCAGCAGAGTTGGGACAGGGGGCTACGAGCAGTACTTC. As protein: CASRVGTGGYEQYF.

This clone was found a few times. The chain has TRBV15 and TRBJ2-5; D unresolved. V lost 0 bases and J 4 bases, leaving 9 bases between the germline ends. This CDR3 is built from 14 residues. Germline V CDR1 and CDR2: LNHNV, YYDKDF (reference sequence). In DNA form, the CDR3 reads TGTGCCACCAGCAGAGAAGGCAGGCCAGAGACCCAGTACTTC. It codes for CATSREGRPETQYF.

The genes are TRBV5-1 and TRBJ1-5, with a tentative D call TRBD1 (5 bases). V lost 0 bases and J lost 6, with 10 bases in between. The CDR3 loop spans 14 amino acids. Germline loops: CDR1 SGHRS, CDR2 YFSETQ. Here the CDR3 DNA reads TGCGCCAGCAGCTTGGATTGGGGACCTCAGCCCCAGCATTTT. Its translation: CASSLDWGPQPQHF.

The rearrangement uses TRBV19 and TRBJ2-2; a possible D gene is TRBD2 (6 bases). Germline assignment: CDR1 LNHDA and CDR2 SQIVND (reference sequence). V was clipped by 7 bases and J by 7 bases, with 13 bases between them. The CDR3 contains 13 residues. For the CDR3, the DNA is TGTGCCAGTAAGGAGGGGATAGGCGGGGAGCTGTTTTTT. As protein: CASKEGIGGELFF.

The V call is TRBV2, the J call TRBJ2-7, with D perhaps TRBD2 (6 bases). V dropped 8 bases and J dropped 6 bases, with 14 bases sitting between them. The CDR3 covers 12 residues. CDR1 SNHLY and CDR2 FYNNEI come from the germline V gene. CDR3 coding DNA: TGTGCCAGCCTCGAAGTGGGGGGCGAGCAGTACTTC. This sequence encodes CASLEVGGEQYF.

To note about this clone: Distinct nucleotide sequences in the sample also encode this CDR3. The CDR3 DNA sequence: TGTGCCAGCAGCTTAGGAGCCACTGAAGCTTTCTTT. Protein product: CASSLGATEAFF. This rearrangement joins TRBV7-2 to TRBJ1-1; the D is unclear. The CDR3 totals 12 residues. Trimming cost V 1 base and J 4 bases, with 4 bases left between them. Germline loops: CDR1 SGHTA, CDR2 FQGNSA.

V and J are TRBV10-3 and TRBJ2-1, with TRBD1 identical over 10 bases. With V trimmed by 4 bases and J by 4 bases, 7 bases remained unmatched. Germline CDR1 and CDR2: ENHRY and SYGVKD. This CDR3 is built from 16 residues. The CDR3 spells CAISAPDRGGYNEQFF. The CDR3 nucleotides are TGTGCCATCAGTGCCCCGGACAGGGGGGGATACAATGAGCAGTTCTTC.

The chain carries TRBV29-1 and TRBJ2-5; no definite D call. Trimming pared 3 bases from V and 10 bases from J, leaving 12 bases between. The CDR3 extends over 11 amino acids. Germline V gene lookup returns CDR1 SQVTM and CDR2 ANQGSEA. CDR3 protein: CSVETGLDQYF. The CDR3 nucleotides are TGCAGCGTTGAGACCGGGTTGGACCAGTACTTC.

The CDR3 loop is CASSLRQGANEQYF. The CDR3 region has the DNA TGTGCCAGCAGCTTGAGACAGGGGGCCAACGAGCAGTACTTC. This chain uses TRBV5-4 with TRBJ2-7, with TRBD1 matching over 10 bases. The trim removed 1 base at V and 5 bases at J, leaving 3 bases unmatched. The CDR3 is made up of 14 amino acids. Germline values: CDR1 SGHNT, CDR2 YYREEE (reference sequence).

V gene TRBV4-1 combines with J gene TRBJ2-3, with 11 bases matching TRBD2. After removal of 4 bases from V and 6 bases from J, the junction contained 15 bases not matched to a gene. The CDR3 runs to 18 residues. CDR1 is MGHRA, CDR2 YSYEKL, per germline. CDR3 nucleotide sequence: TGCGCCAGCAGCCTCGCGACCACCCTTAGCGGGGGGGTGGATACGCAGTATTTT. This codes for CASSLATTLSGGVDTQYF.